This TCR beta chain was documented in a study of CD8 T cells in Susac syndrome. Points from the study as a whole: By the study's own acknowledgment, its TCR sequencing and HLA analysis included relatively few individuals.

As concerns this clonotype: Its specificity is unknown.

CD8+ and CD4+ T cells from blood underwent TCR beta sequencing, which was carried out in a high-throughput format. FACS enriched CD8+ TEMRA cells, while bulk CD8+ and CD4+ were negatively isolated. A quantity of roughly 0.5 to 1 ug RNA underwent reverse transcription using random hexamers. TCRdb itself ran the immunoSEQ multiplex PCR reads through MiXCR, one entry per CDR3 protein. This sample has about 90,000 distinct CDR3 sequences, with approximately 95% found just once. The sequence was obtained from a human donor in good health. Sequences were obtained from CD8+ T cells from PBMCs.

The CDR3 loop reads CASSLSYLQETQYF. In DNA, the CDR3 is TGTGCCAGCTCACTGTCCTACTTACAAGAGACCCAGTACTTC. The genes are TRBV18 and TRBJ2-5; D not resolved. Germline values: CDR1 KGHSH, CDR2 LQKENI. V was shortened by 4 bases and J by 2 bases, with 11 bases between the two germline ends. The CDR3 consists of 14 residues. The full variable domain, completed using reference TRBV18 and TRBJ2-5, is NAGVMQNPRHLVRRRGQEARLRCSPMKGHSHVYWYRQLPEEGLKFMVYLQKENIIDESGMPKERFSAEFPKEGPSILRIQQVVRGDSAAYFCASSLSYLQETQYFGPGTRLLVL.